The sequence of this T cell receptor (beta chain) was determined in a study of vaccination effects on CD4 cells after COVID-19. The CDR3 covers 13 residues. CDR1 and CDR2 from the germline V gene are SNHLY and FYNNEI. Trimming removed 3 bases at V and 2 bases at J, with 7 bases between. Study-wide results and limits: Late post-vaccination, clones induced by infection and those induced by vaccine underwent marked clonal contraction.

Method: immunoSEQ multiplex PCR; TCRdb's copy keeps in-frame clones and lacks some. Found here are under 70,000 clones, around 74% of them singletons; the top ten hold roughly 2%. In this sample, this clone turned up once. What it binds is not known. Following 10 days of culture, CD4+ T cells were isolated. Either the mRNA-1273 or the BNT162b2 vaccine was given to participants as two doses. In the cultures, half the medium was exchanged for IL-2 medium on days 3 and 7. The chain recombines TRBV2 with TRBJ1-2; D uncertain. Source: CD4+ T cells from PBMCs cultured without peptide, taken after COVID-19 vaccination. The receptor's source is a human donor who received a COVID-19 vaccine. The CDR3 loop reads CASSDRQNYGYTF. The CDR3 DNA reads TGTGCCAGCAGTGACAGGCAGAACTATGGCTACACCTTC.